This record concerns one TCR beta chain sequence. This clone has only a few counts. No cognate antigen has been identified for it. No base quality information exists; no much larger clone differs at one position. The data derive from a study of graft-versus-host responses after intestinal transplantation (dated by TCRdb to the early 2020s). Some background on the complete study: Multivisceral, liver-intestinal, or isolated intestinal transplants were received by the recipients. Every recipient was given anti-thymocyte globulin induction, followed by roughly 3 years of maintenance tacrolimus and steroids. After intestinal transplantation, graft-versus-host and host-versus-graft alloreactive T cell clones in the graft, circulation and bone marrow were tracked using bulk TCR-beta CDR3 sequencing. To identify alloreactive clones, pre-transplant mixed lymphocyte reaction products were sequenced and compared with unstimulated pre-transplant donor and recipient T cells. Of the 20 to 25 intestinal transplant recipients enrolled in the cohort, one of whom was a retransplant, 3 patients without pretransplant specimens were excluded. A peak of at least 4% donor T cells among recipient peripheral blood mononuclear cells was the definition used for donor T cell macrochimerism. Samples from a few later patients were sequenced in-house on an Illumina MiSeq with MiXCR processing rather than by the commercial service.

This specimen's time point label, per the study, means: cells obtained before transplantation from donor or recipient. CD3+CD4+ and CD3+CD8+ populations were FACS-sorted from unstimulated pre-transplant donor and recipient cells taken from spleen or lymph nodes. Library preparation was by the immunoSEQ multiplex PCR assay. For most patients, genomic DNA was isolated using the Qiagen DNeasy Blood and Tissue Kit and was shipped frozen to Adaptive Biotechnologies for TCR sequencing. For most patients, high-throughput TCR-beta CDR3 sequencing of genomic DNA was performed by Adaptive Biotechnologies. Under the source paper's analysis protocol: Adaptive's ImmunoSEQ software was the source of the TCR sequencing data for 15 to 20 patients, while a few other patients were processed with MiXCR and VDJtools. CD4 versus CD8 sorting errors were corrected by removing sequences found in both subsets at a frequency ratio below 5:1. Because the origin of CDR3 nucleotide sequences shared between donor and recipient could not be assigned, those sequences were removed. Alloreactive clones required at least 2-fold expansion over unstimulated cells and minimum CFSE-low frequency of 0.002% (template counts) or 0.001% (read counts). A clone was considered mappable if detected in the sequenced pre-transplant spleen, lymph node, or MLR CFSE-low populations of the donor or recipient. Cumulative frequency of alloreactive clones was calculated as a percentage of all sequences weighted by copy number. TCRdb provides this immuneACCESS table in a form limited to in-frame rearrangements. Some clones are lacking; in checked studies, under half of them reflect an unresolved V gene, and why the rest are absent is not known. D and trimming come from the DNA, and the V and J calls and clone size come from that table. The sample profile shows 85,000 to 110,000 clones; under 95% of them were found once. 1.2% of the sample comes from the top ten.

The investigation overall reported the following: Peak levels of circulating GvH clones were associated with declines in HvG clones early after transplant. GvH clones were detected in recipient bone marrow, and some of these GvH clones were observed earlier in ileal mucosa or blood, consistent with an intestinal mucosal origin. The relatively low number and heterogeneity of intestinal transplant patients limited the conclusions. In the allografts of patients with donor T cell macrochimerism, GvH to HvG T cell clonal ratios were high.

The sample was unstimulated CD8+ T cells sorted from spleen or lymph node cells, taken before intestinal transplant. The clonotype comes from a human donor who received an intestinal transplant.

The DNA is as follows: TGTGCCAGCTCATACACTCCCTTCTACGAGCAGTACTTC. It codes for CASSYTPFYEQYF. The chain is assembled from TRBV18 and TRBJ2-7, with no D gene named confidently. Including the terminal cysteine and phenylalanine, the CDR3 comprises 13 residues. Only the CDR3 part of the read is kept: 39 bases, read in frame from the first base. V is clipped by 5 bases and J by 3 bases, and the sequence between their germline boundaries is 11 bases long. CDR1 KGHSH and CDR2 LQKENI were looked up in the germline V gene. Full variable domain (CDR3 extended with the reference TRBV18 and TRBJ2-7 proteins): NAGVMQNPRHLVRRRGQEARLRCSPMKGHSHVYWYRQLPEEGLKFMVYLQKENIIDESGMPKERFSAEFPKEGPSILRIQQVVRGDSAAYFCASSYTPFYEQYFGPGTRLTVT.